The rows below give T cell receptor beta chains drawn from one sample of a study of Graves' ophthalmopathy and Graves' hyperthyroidism. TCRdb processed the multiplex PCR reads anew with MiXCR; each CDR3 protein has one entry. The data contain 200,000 to 250,000 distinct CDR3 sequences, approximately 21% of them singletons. Specimen: peripheral blood. The receptors shown here come from a woman between 45 and 60 years old with Graves' ophthalmopathy. CDR3s include the opening cysteine and the closing phenylalanine or tryptophan. D genes are given only for firm matches. Only some rows state a clone size, as once, few, many or a class for expanded clones.

cdr3_nt	cdr3_aa	j_call	clone_size	d_call	v_call
TGTGCTAGTGGTTTGGTACAGCGCCCCGTCGACCGCCGCTATGGCTACAGCTTC	CASGLVQRPVDRRYGYSF	TRBJ1-2	.	.	TRBV12-5
TGTGCCAGCAGTTGGGGACAGAATCAAGAGACCCAGTACTTC	CASSWGQNQETQYF	TRBJ2-5	few	TRBD1	TRBV12-3/TRBV12-4
TGCAGCGTCAGCACAGGGAACAATCAGCCCCAGCATTTT	CSVSTGNNQPQHF	TRBJ1-5	.	.	TRBV29-1
TGTGCCAGCAGTGACCCGGCCGGGACAGCGATTACGAGTAATCAGCCCCAGCATTTT	CASSDPAGTAITSNQPQHF	TRBJ1-5	many	TRBD1	TRBV6-4
TGTGCCAGCAGGTACGAGGCACAGGGAATCTACGAGCAGTACTTC	CASRYEAQGIYEQYF	TRBJ2-7	many	.	TRBV6-5
TGCAGCGTTAAGTTGCTTGGTGGGAACACTGAAGCTTTCTTT	CSVKLLGGNTEAFF	TRBJ1-1	many	.	TRBV29-1
TGTGCCAGCAGTTTTAGCAGGGGACGACAAGAGACCCAGTACTTC	CASSFSRGRQETQYF	TRBJ2-5	many	.	TRBV27
TGTGCCAGCACCGCTTTCTACGAGCAGTACTTC	CASTAFYEQYF	TRBJ2-7	many	.	TRBV6-2/TRBV6-3
TGTGCCAGCAGCTTTAGGGGTGCGAACACCGGGGAGCTGTTTTTT	CASSFRGANTGELFF	TRBJ2-2	many	.	TRBV7-2
TGTGCCAGCAGCTTGGGTACTGGGACGGTGAACACTGAAGCTTTCTTT	CASSLGTGTVNTEAFF	TRBJ1-1	many	.	TRBV11-1
TGTGCCACCAGCGGAGACAGGGGCACAGATACGCAGTATTTT	CATSGDRGTDTQYF	TRBJ2-3	many	TRBD1	TRBV15
TGTGCCAGCAGGGCAGGGGGAGATACGCAGTATTTT	CASRAGGDTQYF	TRBJ2-3	many	TRBD1	TRBV6-1
TGTGCCAGCAGCTTAATCCGGAACACTGAAGCTTTCTTT	CASSLIRNTEAFF	TRBJ1-1	many	.	TRBV7-3
TGCGCCAGCAGCCAGCAGGCTGGGGCCAACGTCCTGACTTTC	CASSQQAGANVLTF	TRBJ2-6	many	.	TRBV5-1
TGCGCCAGCAGCTTGGGGGGACAGCTCTCTGGAAACACCATATATTTT	CASSLGGQLSGNTIYF	TRBJ1-3	.	TRBD1	TRBV5-1
TGTGCCAGCAGCTTTGACGAATGGACAGTCGGCAGCTCTGGAAACACCATATATTTT	CASSFDEWTVGSSGNTIYF	TRBJ1-3	many	.	TRBV13
TGTGCCAGCAGCTTATCCACAGATACGCAGTATTTT	CASSLSTDTQYF	TRBJ2-3	many	.	TRBV11-3
TGTGCCAGCAGCCCAAACCGCGGGCGGAACACTGAAGCTTTCTTT	CASSPNRGRNTEAFF	TRBJ1-1	.	.	TRBV7-2
TGTGCCACCAGTGATCCACGACGGACAGAGGGAGAGACCCAGTACTTC	CATSDPRRTEGETQYF	TRBJ2-5	many	.	TRBV24-1
TGTGCCCTGAACGGGGGGAACACTGAAGCTTTCTTT	CALNGGNTEAFF	TRBJ1-1	many	.	TRBV30